The present TCR beta chain was sequenced within a study of T cell responses to AZD1222 COVID-19 vaccine. Notes on the study in general: Spike-specific TCRs gained breadth and depth after people received two AZD1222 doses.

TCRdb's table, derived via immunoSEQ multiplex PCR, lists solely in-frame clones and lacks some. The sample holds 100,000 to 150,000 clones, more than 70% seen once. Germline values: CDR1 SGHNT, CDR2 YENEEA. The CDR3 sequence is 13 residues long. In regard to this clone: The antigen is undetermined. Its ends do not fully match the called genes, so a read error is possible.

V is TRBV11-3 and J is TRBJ2-3; D uncertain. The sequencing here drew on peripheral blood, taken on day 0 of AZD1222 vaccination. The receptor was derived from an adult in good health. CDR3 nucleotides: TGTGCCAGCAGCACAGAGGCGCCAGAGACGCAGTATTTT. This encodes CASSTEAPETQYF.